Listed here is a single T cell receptor (beta chain). The antigen remains undetermined. The sample originates from a study of post-analysis software for immune sequencing data. Study outcomes and limitations: Compared with controls, patients had more of 4 or 5 TRBV segments, including TRBV5-6, TRBV5-1 and TRBV20-1. Normalized Chao1 diversity was significantly lower in multiple sclerosis patients than in controls.

Carried by the TCR beta cDNA libraries were unique molecular identifiers. Via MiXCR, TCRdb re-called the PCR reads, giving one row per CDR3 protein. The table includes 170,000 or so distinct CDR3 sequences, roughly 30% detected once. The CDR3 is 15 residues long. The chain recombines TRBV12-3 or TRBV12-4 with TRBJ2-5, with D tentatively TRBD2 (6 bases). The J call may not be correct, given that the DNA end is closer to TRBJ2-7. The source is a girl under 18 with multiple sclerosis. Sequencing used blood. The CDR3 nucleotides are TGTGCCAGCAAACTCGACGGGAGCCCGGCCTACGAGCAGTACTTC. Encoded protein: CASKLDGSPAYEQYF.